This TCR beta chain appears in the sequencing data of a study of T cells in Graves' hyperthyroidism and ophthalmopathy. Trimming took 7 bases from V and 4 from J, leaving 15 bases between them. The germline V gene has CDR1 MNHNS and CDR2 SASEGT. CDR3 length: 14 amino acids. TCR beta CDR3 regions were amplified from RNA transcripts. HTBI primers were used for first-round RT-PCR of the TCR CDR3. Each CDR3 protein is one row after TCRdb ran MiXCR on the multiplex PCR reads. This repertoire shows approximately 640,000 distinct CDR3 sequences, around 16% found once; its top ten account for over 3.5%. The sequenced sample consisted of blood. This TCR derives from a woman aged 25 to 39 with Graves' hyperthyroidism. This sequence joins TRBV6-1 and TRBJ2-3; D is perhaps TRBD2 (7 bases). CDR3 loop: CASTQGGGADTQYF. CDR3 nucleotides: TGTGCCAGCACCCAGGGAGGGGGTGCAGATACGCAGTATTTT.